The clone carrying this T cell receptor beta chain has ten or more counts. Its specificity is not known. This record belongs to a study of blood T cells in healthy people across ages. Study observations and caveats: Percentage of naive T cells showed a strong correlation with TCR beta diversity. Diversity estimated from one million T cells was considered an underestimate.

A second PCR, run for about 7 to 11 cycles, used a sample-barcoded 5' primer plus a J-beta primer mix. Each cDNA molecule was tagged by a template-switch adaptor that had 12 random nucleotides. Using its own MiXCR run on the 5' RACE reads, TCRdb lists one record per CDR3 protein. The sample lists fewer than 900,000 distinct CDR3 sequences; roughly 34% were seen once. V shed 0 bases and J shed 6 bases, with 19 bases lying between them. The CDR3 has 16 residues. From germline, CDR1 is SQVTM and CDR2 ANQGSEA. Material for sequencing was blood. The sequence derives from a man between 18 and 35 years old in good health. The chain couples TRBV29-1 to TRBJ2-3; either TRBD1 or TRBD2 may fit D (5 bases each). The CDR3 sequence is CSVEDRGRRFVDTQYF. In DNA, the CDR3 is TGCAGCGTTGAAGATCGGGGCCGACGTTTCGTGGATACGCAGTATTTT.